This T cell receptor beta chain is drawn from a study of T cells in Graves' hyperthyroidism and ophthalmopathy. Looking at the study overall: Before any treatment, at initial diagnosis, peripheral blood was collected.

From RNA transcripts, TCR beta CDR3 regions were amplified. The HTBI primer set served for first-round RT-PCR of the TCR CDR3. Using its own MiXCR run on the multiplex PCR reads, TCRdb lists one record per CDR3 protein. The sample includes nearly 600,000 distinct CDR3 sequences, 11% to 15% of them seen just once. Overall study findings and caveats: Also found in blood were most expanded thyroid clonotypes above 0.001. In the analysis, a 13 V-J model separated ophthalmopathy from stable hyperthyroidism.

V was clipped by 1 base and J by 2 bases, with 13 bases between them. This CDR3 has 16 residues. The germline V gene has CDR1 LNHNV and CDR2 YYDKDF (reference sequence). This clonotype was seen many times. What it recognizes is unknown. This clonotype originated in a woman aged 25 to 39 with Graves' hyperthyroidism that later progressed to Graves' ophthalmopathy. Sequenced material: blood. The chain carries TRBV15 and TRBJ2-3, with D possibly being TRBD1 (5 bases). CDR3 DNA sequence: TGTGCCACCAGCAGAGCCCTAGGGGTAACCACAGATACGCAGTATTTT. It translates to CATSRALGVTTDTQYF. The full variable domain, its missing parts supplied by reference TRBV15 and TRBJ2-3, is DAMVIQNPRYQVTQFGKPVTLSCSQTLNHNVMYWYQQKSSQAPKLLFHYYDKDFNNEADTPDNFQSRRPNTSFCFLDIRSPGLGDTAMYLCATSRALGVTTDTQYFGPGTRLTVL.